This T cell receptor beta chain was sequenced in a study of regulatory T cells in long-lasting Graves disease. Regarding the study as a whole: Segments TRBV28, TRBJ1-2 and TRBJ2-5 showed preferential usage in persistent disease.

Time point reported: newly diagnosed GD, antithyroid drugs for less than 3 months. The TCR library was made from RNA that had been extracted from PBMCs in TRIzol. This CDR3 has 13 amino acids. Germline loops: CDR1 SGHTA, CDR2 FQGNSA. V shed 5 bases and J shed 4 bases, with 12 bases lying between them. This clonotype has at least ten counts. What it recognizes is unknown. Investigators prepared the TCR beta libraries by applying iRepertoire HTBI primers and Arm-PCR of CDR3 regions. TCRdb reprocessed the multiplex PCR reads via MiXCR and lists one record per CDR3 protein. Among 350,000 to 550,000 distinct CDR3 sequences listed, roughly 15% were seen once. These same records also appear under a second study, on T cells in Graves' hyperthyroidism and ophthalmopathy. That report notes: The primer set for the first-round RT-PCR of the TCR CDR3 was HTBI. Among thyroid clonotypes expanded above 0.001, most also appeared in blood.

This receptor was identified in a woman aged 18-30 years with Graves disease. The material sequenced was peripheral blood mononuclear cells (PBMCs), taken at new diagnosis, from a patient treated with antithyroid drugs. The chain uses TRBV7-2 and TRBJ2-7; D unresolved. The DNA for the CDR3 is TGTGCCAGCAGCCTCACGAGATTATACGAGCAGTACTTC. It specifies CASSLTRLYEQYF. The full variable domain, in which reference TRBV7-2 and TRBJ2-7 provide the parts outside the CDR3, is GAGVSQSPSNKVTEKGKDVELRCDPISGHTALYWYRQSLGQGLEFLIYFQGNSAPDKSGLPSDRFSAERTGGSVSTLTIQRTQQEDSAVYLCASSLTRLYEQYFGPGTRLTVT.